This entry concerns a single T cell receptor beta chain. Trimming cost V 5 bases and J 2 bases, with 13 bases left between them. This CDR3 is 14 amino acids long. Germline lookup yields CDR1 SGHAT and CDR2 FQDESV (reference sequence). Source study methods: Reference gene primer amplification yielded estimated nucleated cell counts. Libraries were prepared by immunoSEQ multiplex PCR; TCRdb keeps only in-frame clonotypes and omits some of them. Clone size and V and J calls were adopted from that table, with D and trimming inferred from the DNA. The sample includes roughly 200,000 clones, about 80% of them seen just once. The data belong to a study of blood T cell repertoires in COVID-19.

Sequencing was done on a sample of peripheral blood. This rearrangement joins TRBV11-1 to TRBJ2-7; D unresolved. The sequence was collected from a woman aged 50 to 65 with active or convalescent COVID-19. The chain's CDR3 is CASSPVTRPYEQYF. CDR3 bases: TGTGCCAGCAGCCCCGTAACGCGCCCCTACGAGCAGTACTTC.